This TCR beta chain was obtained from a study of cytomegalovirus exposure and HLA in healthy donors. Study background: According to later analysis, the same platform produced the roughly 130 validation and some 680 first-cohort repertoires.

From the roughly 110-subject validation cohort, which was separate from the roughly 680-subject first cohort, the donors were drawn. Method: immunoSEQ multiplex PCR; TCRdb's copy keeps in-frame clones and lacks some. Among 90,000 to 130,000 clones listed, about 85% were seen once. Germline V gene sequence: CDR1 LNHNV, CDR2 YYDKDF (reference sequence). This CDR3 has 16 residues. Between the trimmed V and J ends, which lost 1 base and 2 bases, there was a span of 12 bases. Only one count was recorded for this clone. Its antigen is unidentified. Study-wide results and limits: It was about 150 TCR beta chains that were listed as cytomegalovirus-associated. Most sequenced TCRs were rare (though some public TCRs occurred in many donors).

The sequenced sample was PBMCs. The chain combines TRBV15 with TRBJ1-3; a weak D match, TRBD1 (5 bases). The clonotype originates from a woman under 30 in good health and CMV-seronegative. CDR3 bases: TGTGCCACCAGCAGAGCTACAGGCTCTACTGGAAACACCATATATTTT. Its protein is CATSRATGSTGNTIYF.